This T cell receptor (beta chain) was captured in a study of shared clonotypes between healthy human individuals. Study-wide context: The composition of the donors was a couple of women and a few men aged 18 to 49.

About this clone: Its antigen is not known.

Terminally differentiated effector memory CD45RA+ cells were left out of the naive CD8 fraction, which was CD45RO-negative and positively selected for CCR7. General observations from the study: Clonotypes shared by all four sorted-subset donors had higher generation probabilities than non-shared clonotypes. In a handful of donors, about 5% of naive CD4 clonotypes appeared in common.

CDR1 PRHDT and CDR2 FYEKMQ come from the germline V gene (reference sequence). Trimming cost V 1 base and J 1 base, with 13 bases left between them. This CDR3 has 16 amino acids. Each subset's genomic DNA was shared equally among a number of immunoSEQ plates. TCRdb's copy holds only in-frame clones and misses some; the assay was immunoSEQ multiplex PCR. Of 800,000 to 950,000 clones listed, 96% are singletons. The sequencing input was naive CD8+ T cells sorted from blood. The chain is built from TRBV13 and TRBJ1-1, with D possibly matching TRBD1 (5 bases). The TCR sequence derives from a man aged 25-45 years in good health. Here the CDR3 reads CASSLAGVGTNTEAFF. The DNA for the CDR3 is TGTGCCAGCAGCTTAGCGGGGGTAGGGACGAACACTGAAGCTTTCTTT.